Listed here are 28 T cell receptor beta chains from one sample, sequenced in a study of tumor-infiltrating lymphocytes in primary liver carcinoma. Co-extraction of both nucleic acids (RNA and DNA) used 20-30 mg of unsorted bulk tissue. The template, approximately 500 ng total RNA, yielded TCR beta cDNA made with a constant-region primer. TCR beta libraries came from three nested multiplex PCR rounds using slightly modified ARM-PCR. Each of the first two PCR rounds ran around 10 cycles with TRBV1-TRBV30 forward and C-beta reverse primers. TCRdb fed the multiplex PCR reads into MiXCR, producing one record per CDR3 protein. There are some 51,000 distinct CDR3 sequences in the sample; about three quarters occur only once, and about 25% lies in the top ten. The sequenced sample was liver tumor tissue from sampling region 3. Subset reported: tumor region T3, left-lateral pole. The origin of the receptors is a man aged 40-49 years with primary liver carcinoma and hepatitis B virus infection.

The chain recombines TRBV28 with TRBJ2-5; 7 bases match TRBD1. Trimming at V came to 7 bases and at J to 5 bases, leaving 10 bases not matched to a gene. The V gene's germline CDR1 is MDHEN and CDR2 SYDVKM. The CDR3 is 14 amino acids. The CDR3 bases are TGTGCCAGCACCCAGGGAGACAGGGTCGAGACCCAGTACTTC. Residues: CASTQGDRVETQYF.

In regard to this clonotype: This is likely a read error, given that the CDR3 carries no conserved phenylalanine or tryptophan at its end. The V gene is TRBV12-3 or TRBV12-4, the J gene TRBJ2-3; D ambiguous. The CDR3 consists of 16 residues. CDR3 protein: CASSSFSPPTGDTQYS. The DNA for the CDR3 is TGTGCCAGTAGTTCCTTTTCCCCACCTACCGGAGATACGCAGTATTCT.

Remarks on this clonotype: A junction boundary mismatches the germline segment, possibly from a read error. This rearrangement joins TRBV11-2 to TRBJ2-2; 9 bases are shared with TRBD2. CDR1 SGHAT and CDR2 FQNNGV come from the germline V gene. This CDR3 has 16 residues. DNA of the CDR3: TGTGCCAGGAGCTTAGTAGAGCTAGCGGGAACGGGGGAGCTGTTTTTT. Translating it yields CARSLVELAGTGELFF.

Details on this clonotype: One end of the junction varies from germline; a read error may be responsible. CDR3 protein: CAFSESDSYNEQFF. CDR3 nucleotide sequence: TGTGCCTTCAGTGAGTCGGACAGCTACAATGAGCAGTTCTTC. The chain joins TRBV10-3 to TRBJ2-1, with D tentatively TRBD1 (6 bases). This CDR3 region has 14 residues. CDR1 and CDR2 from the germline V gene are ENHRY and SYGVKD.

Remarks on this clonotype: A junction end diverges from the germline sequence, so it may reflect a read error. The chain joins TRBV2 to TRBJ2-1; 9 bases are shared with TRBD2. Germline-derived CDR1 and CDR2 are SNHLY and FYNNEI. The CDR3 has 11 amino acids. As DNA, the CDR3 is TGTACCAGCCCTAGCGGGAATGAGCGGTTCTTC. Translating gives CTSPSGNERFF.

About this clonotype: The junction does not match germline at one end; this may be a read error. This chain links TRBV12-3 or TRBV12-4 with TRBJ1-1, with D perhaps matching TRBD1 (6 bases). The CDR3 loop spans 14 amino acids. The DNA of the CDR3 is TGCGCCAGAAGTCCCCAACAGGGTAGCACTGAAACTTTCTTT. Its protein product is CARSPQQGSTETFF.

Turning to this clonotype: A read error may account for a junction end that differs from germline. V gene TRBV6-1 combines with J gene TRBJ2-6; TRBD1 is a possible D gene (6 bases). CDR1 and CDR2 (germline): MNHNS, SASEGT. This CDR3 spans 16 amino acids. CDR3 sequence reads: CASTRTADSGVNVLTF. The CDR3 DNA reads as TGTGCCAGTACCAGGACAGCGGACTCTGGGGTCAACGTCCTGACATTC.

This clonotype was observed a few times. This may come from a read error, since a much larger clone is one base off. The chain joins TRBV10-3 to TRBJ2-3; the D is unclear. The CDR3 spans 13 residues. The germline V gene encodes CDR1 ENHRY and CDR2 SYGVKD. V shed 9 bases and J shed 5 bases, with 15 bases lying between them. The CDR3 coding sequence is TGTGCCATTCGGAATAACAAGGGAGATACGCAGTATTTT. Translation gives CAIRNNKGDTQYF.

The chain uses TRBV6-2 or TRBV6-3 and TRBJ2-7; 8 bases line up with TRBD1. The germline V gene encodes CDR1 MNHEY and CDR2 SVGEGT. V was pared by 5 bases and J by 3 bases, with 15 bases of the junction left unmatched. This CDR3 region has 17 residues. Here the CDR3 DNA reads TGTGCCAGCAGTCCCTACTCCCAAGGACAGGGCGTCTACGAGCAGTACTTC. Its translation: CASSPYSQGQGVYEQYF.

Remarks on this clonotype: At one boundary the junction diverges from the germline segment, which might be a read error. CDR3 residues: CASCQSTGRESNSNREQFF. CDR3 DNA: TGTGCCAGCTGCCAATCAACGGGGCGGGAATCTAACTCAAATCGTGAGCAGTTCTTC. The V gene is TRBV4-2, the J gene TRBJ2-1; a possible D gene is TRBD2 (6 bases). Germline V gene data show CDR1 as LGHNA and CDR2 as YNFKEQ. The CDR3 contains 19 residues.

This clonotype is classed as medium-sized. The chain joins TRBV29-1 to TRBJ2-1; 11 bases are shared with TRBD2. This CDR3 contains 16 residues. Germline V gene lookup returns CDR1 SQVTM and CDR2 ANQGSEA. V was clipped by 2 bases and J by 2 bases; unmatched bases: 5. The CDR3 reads CSVEPLTSGTYNEQFF. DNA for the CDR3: TGCAGCGTTGAACCCCTGACTAGCGGGACCTACAATGAGCAGTTCTTC.

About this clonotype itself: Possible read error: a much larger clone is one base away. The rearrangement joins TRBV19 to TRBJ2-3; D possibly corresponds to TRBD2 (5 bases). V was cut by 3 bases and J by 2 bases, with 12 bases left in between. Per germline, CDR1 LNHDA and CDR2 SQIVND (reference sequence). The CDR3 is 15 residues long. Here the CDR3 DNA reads TGTGCCAGTAGTATTCCAGCGGTGCACACAGATACGCAGTATTTT. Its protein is CASSIPAVHTDTQYF.

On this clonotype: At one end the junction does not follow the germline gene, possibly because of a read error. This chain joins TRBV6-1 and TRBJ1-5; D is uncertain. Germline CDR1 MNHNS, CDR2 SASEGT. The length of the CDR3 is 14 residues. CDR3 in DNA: TGTGACAGCAGTGTGGAGGCTAGTGATGAACCCCAGCATTTT. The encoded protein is CDSSVEASDEPQHF.

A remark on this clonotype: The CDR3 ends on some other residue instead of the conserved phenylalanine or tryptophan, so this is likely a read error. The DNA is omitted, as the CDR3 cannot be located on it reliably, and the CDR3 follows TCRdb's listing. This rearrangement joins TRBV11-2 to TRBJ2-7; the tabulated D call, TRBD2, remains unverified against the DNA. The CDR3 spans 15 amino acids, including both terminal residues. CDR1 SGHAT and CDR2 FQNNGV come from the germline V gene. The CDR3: CPSSQYSGGGYEQYL.

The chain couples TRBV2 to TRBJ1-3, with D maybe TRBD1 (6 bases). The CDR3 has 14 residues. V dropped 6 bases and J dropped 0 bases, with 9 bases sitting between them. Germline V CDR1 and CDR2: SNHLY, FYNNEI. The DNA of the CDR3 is TGTGCCAGCAGCACACAGGGCTCTGGAAACACCATATATTTT. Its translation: CASSTQGSGNTIYF. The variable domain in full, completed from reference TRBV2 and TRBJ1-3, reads EPEVTQTPSHQVTQMGQEVILRCVPISNHLYFYWYRQILGQKVEFLVSFYNNEISEKSEIFDDQFSVERPDGSNFTLKIRSTKLEDSAMYFCASSTQGSGNTIYFGEGSWLTVV.

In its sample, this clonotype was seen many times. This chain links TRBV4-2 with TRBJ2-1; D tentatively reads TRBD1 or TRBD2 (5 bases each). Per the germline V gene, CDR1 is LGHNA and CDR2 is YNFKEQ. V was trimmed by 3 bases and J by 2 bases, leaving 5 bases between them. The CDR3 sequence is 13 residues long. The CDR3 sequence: CASSQGPYNEQFF. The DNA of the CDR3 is TGTGCCAGCAGCCAGGGACCCTACAATGAGCAGTTCTTC.

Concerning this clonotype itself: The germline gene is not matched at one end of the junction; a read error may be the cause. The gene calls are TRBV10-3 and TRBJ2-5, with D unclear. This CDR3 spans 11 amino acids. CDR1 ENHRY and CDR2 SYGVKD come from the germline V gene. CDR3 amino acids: CAPLGQETQYF. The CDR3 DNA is TGTGCCCCCCTGGGCCAAGAAACCCAGTACTTC.

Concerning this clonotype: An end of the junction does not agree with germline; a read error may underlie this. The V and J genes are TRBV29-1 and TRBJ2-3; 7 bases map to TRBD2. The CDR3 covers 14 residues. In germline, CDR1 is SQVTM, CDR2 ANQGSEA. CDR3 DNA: TGCAGGGTTGAAAGCGGGGATGGCACAGATACGCACTATTTT. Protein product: CRVESGDGTDTHYF.

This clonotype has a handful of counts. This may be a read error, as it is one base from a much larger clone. This chain's CDR3 is CASGSLAATYNEQLF. The CDR3 bases are TGCGCCAGCGGATCATTAGCGGCAACCTACAATGAGCAGCTCTTC. The chain links TRBV5-1 to TRBJ2-1, with D possibly TRBD2 on 6 matching bases. The V gene's germline CDR1 is SGHRS and CDR2 YFSETQ. The CDR3 is made up of 15 amino acids.

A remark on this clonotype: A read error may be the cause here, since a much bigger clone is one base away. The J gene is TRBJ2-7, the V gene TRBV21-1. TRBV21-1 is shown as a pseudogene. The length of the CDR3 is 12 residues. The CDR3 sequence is CANSGGSYEQYF. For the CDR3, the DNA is TGTGCCAACAGCGGGGGCTCCTACGAGCAGTACTTC.

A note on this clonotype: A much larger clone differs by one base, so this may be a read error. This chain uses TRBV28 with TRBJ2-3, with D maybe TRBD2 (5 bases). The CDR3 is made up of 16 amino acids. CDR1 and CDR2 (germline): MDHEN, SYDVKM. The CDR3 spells CAGSLRRTYSTDTQYF. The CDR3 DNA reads TGTGCCGGCAGCCTAAGACGGACTTATAGCACAGATACGCAGTATTTT.

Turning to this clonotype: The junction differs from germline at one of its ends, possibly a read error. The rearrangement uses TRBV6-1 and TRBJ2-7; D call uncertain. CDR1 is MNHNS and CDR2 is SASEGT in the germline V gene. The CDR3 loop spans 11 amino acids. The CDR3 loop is CASIPYPEQYF. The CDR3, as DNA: TGCGCCAGCATTCCCTATCCCGAGCAGTACTTC.

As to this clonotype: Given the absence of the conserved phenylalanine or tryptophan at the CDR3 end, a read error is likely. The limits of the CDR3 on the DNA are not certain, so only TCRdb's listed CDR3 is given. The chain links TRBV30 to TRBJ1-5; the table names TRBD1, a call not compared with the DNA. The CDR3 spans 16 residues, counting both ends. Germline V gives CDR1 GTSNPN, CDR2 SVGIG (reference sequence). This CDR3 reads CAWSEAGSASNQPQHL.

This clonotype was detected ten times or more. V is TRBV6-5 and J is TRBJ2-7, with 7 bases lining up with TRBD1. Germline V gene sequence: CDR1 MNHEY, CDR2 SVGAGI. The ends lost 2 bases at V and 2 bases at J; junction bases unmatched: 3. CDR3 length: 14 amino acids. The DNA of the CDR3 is TGTGCCAGCAGTTACAAGGGGGCCACCTACGAGCAGTACTTC. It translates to CASSYKGATYEQYF.

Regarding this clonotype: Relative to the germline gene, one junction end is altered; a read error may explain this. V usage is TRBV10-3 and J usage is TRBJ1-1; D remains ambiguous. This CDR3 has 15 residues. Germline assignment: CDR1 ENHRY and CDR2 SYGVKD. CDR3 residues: CVIGDTSGGRERAFF. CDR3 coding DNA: TGTGTCATCGGTGATACCTCGGGCGGGCGGGAGAGAGCTTTCTTT.

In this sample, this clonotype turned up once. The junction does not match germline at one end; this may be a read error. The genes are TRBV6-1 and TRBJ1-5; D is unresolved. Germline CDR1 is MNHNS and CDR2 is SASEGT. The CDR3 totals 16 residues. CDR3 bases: TGTGGCAGCAATGAAACTACATCCGATAGCAATCAGCCCCAGCATTTC. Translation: CGSNETTSDSNQPQHF.

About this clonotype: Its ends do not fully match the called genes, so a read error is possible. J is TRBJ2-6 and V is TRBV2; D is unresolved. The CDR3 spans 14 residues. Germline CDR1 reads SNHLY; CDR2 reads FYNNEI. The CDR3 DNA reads TGTGTCAGCAGTGACATCTCTGAGGCCAACGTCCTGACTTTC. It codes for CVSSDISEANVLTF.

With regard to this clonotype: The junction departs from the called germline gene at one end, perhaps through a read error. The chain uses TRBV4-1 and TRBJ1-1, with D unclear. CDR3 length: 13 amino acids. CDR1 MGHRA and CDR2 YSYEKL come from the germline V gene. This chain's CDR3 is CVSSQVPDTEAFF. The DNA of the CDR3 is TGCGTCAGCAGCCAAGTTCCGGATACTGAAGCTTTCTTT.